This entry is about one T cell receptor (beta chain). These data originate in a study of cytomegalovirus exposure and HLA in healthy donors. V lost 1 base to trimming and J lost 0 bases, with 7 bases between them. The CDR3 consists of 15 residues. Germline V lookup: CDR1 SSHAT, CDR2 FNYEAQ (reference sequence). Sequenced by immunoSEQ multiplex PCR; TCRdb stores in-frame clones only, minus some. In the table there are 300,000 to 400,000 clones, 86% of which are singletons. This receptor was taken from a woman aged 18-29 years in good health and CMV-seronegative. The genes are TRBV7-7 and TRBJ2-1; no clear D. The sequencing input was PBMCs. Written as DNA, the CDR3 is TGTGCCAGCAGCTTAGGAACGGGCTCCTACAATGAGCAGTTCTTC. Its protein product is CASSLGTGSYNEQFF.